The 23 T cell receptor beta chains below all came from one sample that was sequenced in a study of molecular identifiers for immune sequencing clone quantification. TCRdb processed the PCR reads anew with MiXCR; each CDR3 protein has one entry. The table has about 510,000 distinct CDR3 sequences, over 20% seen once; the top ten hold about 0.8%. The sample consisted of naive CD8+ T cells from blood, with Jurkat cell RNA spiked in. Noted subset: FACS-sorted CD8+CD4-CCR7+CD45RA+ naive T cells. These receptors originate from a human donor in good health. Some libraries in this study had Jurkat cell RNA spiked in.

Notes on this clonotype: A much more abundant neighbour one base away suggests this may be a read error. This chain connects TRBV6-5 to TRBJ1-1; tentative D call: TRBD1 (6 bases). Trimming shortened V by 0 bases and J by 1 base, and 15 bases separated the two germline ends. Germline lookup yields CDR1 MNHEY and CDR2 SVGAGI. The CDR3 runs to 17 residues. Written as DNA, the CDR3 is TGTGCCAGCAGTTACTCGACGGCAGGGGCACAGAACACTGAAGCTTTCTTT. Encoded protein: CASSYSTAGAQNTEAFF.

Ten or more counts support this clonotype. The chain carries TRBV7-9 and TRBJ2-3, with 7 bases matching TRBD1. The trim removed 5 bases at V and 2 bases at J, leaving 7 bases unmatched. In germline, CDR1 is SEHNR, CDR2 FQNEAQ (reference sequence). The length of the CDR3 is 15 residues. This chain's CDR3 is CASSPRDSVTDTQYF. The CDR3 bases are TGTGCCAGCAGCCCGAGGGACAGTGTCACAGATACGCAGTATTTT.

The table lists this clonotype with a count of one. A much larger clone differs from this one at a single base, so this may be a read error. CDR3 residues: CSLFGLAGGQWFSGTQYF. Here the CDR3 DNA reads TGCAGCTTGTTCGGACTAGCGGGGGGGCAATGGTTTTCAGGTACGCAGTATTTT. The genes are TRBV29-1 and TRBJ2-3; TRBD2 aligns across 15 bases. V lost 8 bases and J lost 8; bases outside the gene matches: 20. The CDR3 runs 18 residues. The germline V gene encodes CDR1 SQVTM and CDR2 ANQGSEA.

This clonotype occurred a few times. This chain uses TRBV12-3 or TRBV12-4 with TRBJ1-1; D is unclear. Trimming took off 6 bases at V and 1 base at J, with 12 bases between the two ends. The CDR3 runs 14 residues. The CDR3, as DNA: TGTGCCAGCAGACTCTACAGCACGAACACTGAAGCTTTCTTT. Translating gives CASRLYSTNTEAFF.

The chain combines TRBV3-1 with TRBJ2-5; perhaps TRBD1 as D (7 bases). Germline CDR1 LGHDT, CDR2 YNNKEL (reference sequence). The V end lost 3 bases, the J end lost 3 bases, and 11 bases lay between the germline ends. This CDR3 spans 14 amino acids. CDR3 DNA: TGTGCCAGCAGCCACATCAGGGGGGAAGAGACCCAGTACTTC. Translation gives CASSHIRGEETQYF.

This clonotype was detected only a few times. Relative to the germline gene, one junction end is altered; a read error may explain this. The genes are TRBV28 and TRBJ2-3; D unclear. The length of the CDR3 is 13 residues. Germline lookup yields CDR1 MDHEN and CDR2 SYDVKM. CDR3 region: CVSSFFQTDTQYF. CDR3 nucleotide sequence: TGTGTCAGCAGTTTTTTTCAGACAGATACGCAGTATTTT.

This clonotype was seen ten or more times. The V call is TRBV6-6, the J call TRBJ2-6; D is undetermined. Trimming took off 1 base at V and 0 bases at J, with 4 bases between the two ends. The CDR3 extends over 15 amino acids. The germline V gene has CDR1 MNHNY and CDR2 SVGAGI (reference sequence). In nucleotides, the CDR3 is TGTGCCAGCAGTTACTTGCACTCTGGGGCCAACGTCCTGACTTTC. Translation gives CASSYLHSGANVLTF.

A note on this clonotype: A clone one base away is much larger, so this may be a read error. V and J are TRBV5-3 and TRBJ2-3, with TRBD2 matching 9 bases. TRBV5-3 is an open reading frame whose function is uncertain. This CDR3 has 15 residues. DNA of the CDR3: TGTGCCAGCAGCCAATTAGCGGGAGATACAGGTACGCAGTATTTT. Its protein is CASSQLAGDTGTQYF.

As regards this clonotype: Without the conserved terminal phenylalanine or tryptophan, this CDR3 likely stems from a read error. The chain uses TRBV24-1 and TRBJ2-2; 11 nucleotides align to TRBD2. Germline V gives CDR1 KGHDR, CDR2 SFDVKD. This CDR3 comprises 19 residues. V gave up 5 bases and J gave up 2 bases; unmatched junction bases: 12. CDR3 protein: CATSGAPPGLADNTGELFL. CDR3 in DNA: TGTGCCACCAGTGGCGCCCCTCCGGGACTAGCGGATAACACCGGGGAGCTGTTTCTT.

The table lists this clonotype with a few counts. The V gene is TRBV12-3 or TRBV12-4, the J gene TRBJ2-2, with 8 bases that match TRBD1. Germline trimming cut 4 bases from V and 7 bases from J; bases unmatched to any gene: 5. The CDR3 runs 14 residues. This CDR3 reads CASSSTGVGGELFF. The DNA for the CDR3 is TGTGCCAGCAGTTCGACAGGGGTCGGCGGGGAGCTGTTTTTT.

The table lists this clonotype with a few counts. The chain is built from TRBV7-3 and TRBJ2-2, with unresolved D. The CDR3 is 13 amino acids. Trimming cost V 2 bases and J 5 bases, with 6 bases left between them. CDR1 is SGHTA, CDR2 FQGTGA, per germline. CDR3 protein: CASSLGKTGELFF. The CDR3, as DNA: TGTGCCAGCAGCTTAGGAAAGACCGGGGAGCTGTTTTTT.

This clonotype has a handful of counts. The V and J genes are TRBV12-3 or TRBV12-4 and TRBJ2-2; D possibly corresponds to TRBD2 (7 bases). Trimming left V 7 bases short and J 7 bases short, with 16 bases between. This CDR3 comprises 14 residues. The CDR3 here is CASILGGLGGELFF. The DNA for the CDR3 is TGTGCCAGCATCTTGGGGGGGCTGGGCGGGGAGCTGTTTTTT.

With respect to this clonotype: A much larger clone lies a single base off, so this may be a read error. V usage is TRBV5-4 and J usage is TRBJ2-7; 11 bases map to TRBD1. The CDR3 consists of 14 residues. J was trimmed by 7 bases and V by 4 bases; bases with no gene match: 7. Germline CDR1 is SGHNT and CDR2 is YYREEE (reference sequence). CDR3 in DNA: TGTGCCAGCAGCCACGGACAGGGGGCGTGGGAGCAGTACTTC. As protein: CASSHGQGAWEQYF.

As regards this clonotype: This CDR3 is missing its conserved last phenylalanine or tryptophan, likely due to a read error. This sequence joins TRBV6-2 or TRBV6-3 and TRBJ1-1; D unclear. There are 17 residues in the CDR3. CDR1 and CDR2 from the germline V gene are MNHEY and SVGEGT. The CDR3 sequence: CDSRREKLSRMNTEAFS. The CDR3 nucleotides read TGTGACAGCAGACGCGAGAAACTATCGAGGATGAACACTGAAGCTTTCTCT.

In its sample, this clonotype was seen many times. The chain carries TRBV5-1 and TRBJ1-1; perhaps TRBD1 as D (5 bases). Germline CDR1 is SGHRS and CDR2 is YFSETQ. Trimming shortened V by 0 bases and J by 5 bases, and 11 bases separated the two germline ends. The CDR3 is 14 amino acids. The CDR3 here is CASSLGQGLTEAFF. The CDR3 DNA is TGCGCCAGCAGCTTGGGGCAGGGACTTACTGAAGCTTTCTTT. Full variable domain (outside the CDR3, taken from reference TRBV5-1 and TRBJ1-1): KAGVTQTPRYLIKTRGQQVTLSCSPISGHRSVSWYQQTPGQGLQFLFEYFSETQRNKGNFPGRFSGRQFSNSRSEMNVSTLELGDSALYLCASSLGQGLTEAFFGQGTRLTVV.

This clonotype was seen at least ten times. The CDR3, as DNA: TGCAGCGTTGCTCGGGGGAGCTCCTACGAGCAGTACTTC. The encoded protein is CSVARGSSYEQYF. V gene TRBV29-1 combines with J gene TRBJ2-7; weak D call: TRBD2 (6 bases). The CDR3 has 13 amino acids. In germline, CDR1 is SQVTM, CDR2 ANQGSEA. The ends were cut back, 4 bases at V and 0 bases at J, with 10 bases in the middle.

This clonotype was seen more than once but under ten times. The DNA for the CDR3 is TGTGCCAGCAGTTCGGGGGAAACCGGGGAGCTGTTTTTT. Translated, it gives CASSSGETGELFF. The chain is built from TRBV12-3 or TRBV12-4 and TRBJ2-2; D is possibly TRBD2 (6 bases). V was pared by 4 bases and J by 5 bases, with 8 bases between. This CDR3 region has 13 residues.

This clonotype has only a few counts. CDR3 amino acids: CASSADYNEQFF. The CDR3 nucleotides read TGTGCCAGCAGTGCTGACTACAATGAGCAGTTCTTC. V and J are TRBV28 and TRBJ2-1; D is undetermined. This CDR3 comprises 12 residues. V lost 5 bases and J 3 bases, leaving 5 bases between the germline ends. In germline, CDR1 is MDHEN, CDR2 SYDVKM.

Details on this clonotype: One base away lies a much larger clone, so this may be a sequencing read error. CDR3 region: CACTGSISTEAFF. CDR3 nucleotide sequence: TGTGCCTGTACAGGGAGTATAAGCACTGAAGCTTTCTTT. This chain links TRBV30 with TRBJ1-1; D might be TRBD1 (6 bases). V lost 6 bases and J 4 bases, leaving 15 bases between the germline ends. Germline V lookup: CDR1 GTSNPN, CDR2 SVGIG (reference sequence). CDR3 length: 13 amino acids.

V and J are TRBV7-9 and TRBJ1-5; 8 nucleotides agree with TRBD1. The germline gives CDR1 SEHNR, CDR2 FQNEAQ (reference sequence). The V segment lost 4 bases and the J segment 3 bases; nucleotides outside the gene matches: 8. CDR3 length equals 16 residues. CDR3 in amino acids: CASSYNDRGDNQPQHF. The CDR3 DNA reads as TGTGCCAGCAGCTATAACGACAGGGGTGACAATCAGCCCCAGCATTTT.

The chain joins TRBV3-1 to TRBJ2-7; 10 positions match TRBD1. Per germline, CDR1 LGHDT and CDR2 YNNKEL (reference sequence). Trimming cost V 2 bases and J 4 bases; bases outside gene matches: 5. The CDR3 runs 15 residues. Here the CDR3 DNA reads TGTGCCAGCAGCCAATCCCGGGACAGGGGTTACGAGCAGTACTTC. It is translated as CASSQSRDRGYEQYF.

In this sample, this clonotype turned up once. A much larger clone is a single base away; this may be a read error. CDR3 in amino acids: CASSLTSRGNTQYF. In DNA form, the CDR3 reads TGTGCCAGCAGTTTAACTAGCAGGGGAAATACGCAGTATTTT. This chain connects TRBV27 to TRBJ2-3, with D perhaps assigned TRBD1 or TRBD2 (6 bases each). V gave up 2 bases and J gave up 7 bases, with 13 bases separating them. CDR1 and CDR2 (germline): MNHEY, SMNVEV (reference sequence). This CDR3 spans 14 amino acids.

This clonotype showed up just a few times. This chain joins TRBV6-6 and TRBJ2-1, with 8 bases matching TRBD1. The CDR3 is made up of 13 amino acids. The V gene end was trimmed by 4 bases and the J gene end by 7 bases; junction bases not matched to a gene: 3. CDR1 is MNHNY and CDR2 is SVGAGI in the germline V gene (reference sequence). CDR3 sequence (DNA): TGTGCCAGCAGTTTCGACAGGGGAAATGAGCAGTTCTTC. It translates to CASSFDRGNEQFF.